The T cell receptor (beta chain) described here comes from a study of shared clonotypes between healthy human individuals. Naive CD8 cells, CD45RO-negative and positively selected for CCR7, excluded terminally differentiated effector memory CD45RA+ cells. Sequenced by immunoSEQ multiplex PCR; TCRdb stores in-frame clones only, minus some. In the table there are nearly 2 million clones, approximately 95% of which are singletons. J gave up 12 bases and V 0 bases, and 6 bases lay outside the gene matches. The CDR3 runs 15 residues. Germline CDR1 reads LGHNA; CDR2 reads YSLEER. The clonotype was recovered from a man between 18 and 35 years old in good health. The rearrangement uses TRBV4-3 and TRBJ2-1; 12 nucleotides line up with TRBD2. Sequenced sample: naive CD8+ T cells sorted from blood. CDR3 in DNA: TGCGCCAGCAGCCAAGATCCTAGCGGGAGGGGGGGGCAGTTCTTC. It encodes CASSQDPSGRGGQFF.